This T cell receptor beta chain was identified in a study of shared clonotypes between healthy human individuals. V was clipped by 7 bases and J by 2 bases, with 14 bases between them. The CDR3 extends over 14 amino acids. Per the germline V gene, CDR1 is LGHNA and CDR2 is YSLEER. This clone was counted a few times. The assay was immunoSEQ multiplex PCR, and TCRdb's table has in-frame clones only and misses some. Altogether 85,000 to 100,000 clones are present, almost 70% being singletons, with the ten largest covering approximately 55%. The clonotype was recovered from a man aged 30 to 45 in good health. J is TRBJ1-1 and V is TRBV4-3; tentatively, D is TRBD1 (5 bases). The sample was memory CD8+ T cells sorted from blood. The subset: CD45RO+ cells pooled with CCR7-negative TemRA cells. The DNA of the CDR3 is TGCGCCAGCAAAACCGGGACGGATAACACTGAAGCTTTCTTT. Translation: CASKTGTDNTEAFF.